Included here is one T cell receptor beta chain sequence, with context. Its antigen is unknown. It was with 60 Vbeta and 13 Jbeta primers that the PCR ran. Measured with immunoSEQ multiplex PCR; TCRdb has only the in-frame clones, and not every one. The top ten clones hold more than 2.5% of a sample with roughly 100,000 clones, 50% to 80% of them seen once. These data belong to a study of cytomegalovirus exposure and HLA in healthy donors. Turning to the study itself: Tens of millions of unique TCRs from HLA-typed donors were held in an early release of data. General study points: Some V segments, TRBV6-2 and TRBV6-3 among them, were indistinguishable and were therefore excluded. Researchers reported in a later analysis that common viral pathogens appeared linked to several top clusters. Cytomegalovirus status was reportedly diagnosed by the classifier with high specificity and sensitivity.

V was cut by 1 base and J by 1 base, with 10 bases left in between. The V gene's germline CDR1 is SGHAT and CDR2 FQNNGV. This CDR3 is built from 15 residues. This chain connects TRBV11-2 to TRBJ1-1; tentatively, D is TRBD1 (5 bases). The sample consisted of PBMCs. This receptor was identified in a man in his fifties or sixties in good health and CMV-seronegative. This CDR3 is CASSLVGGTNTEAFF. CDR3 coding DNA: TGTGCCAGCAGCTTAGTTGGCGGGACGAACACTGAAGCTTTCTTT.